The 12 T cell receptor beta chains given below trace back to one sample, sequenced in a study of cytomegalovirus exposure and HLA in healthy donors. In the PCR, 60 Vbeta and 13 Jbeta primers were used. Clones were sequenced by immunoSEQ multiplex PCR, and TCRdb holds only the in-frame ones, with some missing. The sample gives 170,000 or so clones, roughly 84% of which show up once; under 2% is in the top ten. Source material: PBMCs. The receptors were sampled from a man younger than 35 in good health and CMV-seronegative.

The V gene is TRBV11-3, the J gene TRBJ2-3, with unresolved D. This CDR3 is built from 16 residues. The ends were cut back, 3 bases at V and 3 bases at J, with 16 bases in the middle. The germline V gene has CDR1 SGHNT and CDR2 YENEEA. CDR3 sequence reads: CASSFGLEYRTDTQYF. CDR3 bases: TGTGCCAGCAGCTTTGGTTTAGAGTATCGGACAGATACGCAGTATTTT.

This chain joins TRBV28 and TRBJ2-7; unclear D gene. Germline loops: CDR1 MDHEN, CDR2 SYDVKM. The CDR3 has 15 amino acids. V was clipped by 5 bases and J by 3 bases, with 17 bases between them. The CDR3 sequence: CASSPPGSFIYEQYF. Here the CDR3 DNA reads TGTGCCAGCAGTCCCCCCGGGTCGTTCATCTACGAGCAGTACTTC.

V gene TRBV4-1 combines with J gene TRBJ2-4; a possible D gene is TRBD2 (5 bases). From germline, CDR1 is MGHRA and CDR2 YSYEKL. The CDR3 runs 14 residues. Trimming pared 3 bases from V and 8 bases from J, leaving 14 bases between. The CDR3 nucleotides read TGCGCCAGCAGCCAGGGTCCCCCCGGGGACATTCAGTACTTC. Protein sequence: CASSQGPPGDIQYF.

In its sample, this clone was seen once. The genes are TRBV6-6 and TRBJ2-5; TRBD2 might be the D (5 bases). Trimming removed 2 bases from V and 5 bases from J, with 12 bases in between. The CDR3 sequence is 14 residues long. Germline V CDR1 and CDR2: MNHNY, SVGAGI (reference sequence). CDR3 in amino acids: CASSYLLAAETQYF. CDR3 in DNA: TGTGCCAGCAGTTACCTCCTAGCTGCGGAGACCCAGTACTTC.

This chain connects TRBV7-8 to TRBJ1-2; D uncertain. Germline CDR1 and CDR2: SGHVS and FQNEAQ. The CDR3 covers 16 residues. The ends were cut back, 5 bases at V and 3 bases at J, with 19 bases in the middle. CDR3: CASSPRDRTPYYGYTF. As DNA, the CDR3 is TGTGCCAGCAGCCCCCGGGATAGAACTCCTTACTATGGCTACACCTTC.

As concerns this clone: At one of its ends the junction is not consistent with the germline gene, which may arise from a read error. The genes are TRBV7-9 and TRBJ2-2; 10 bases match TRBD2. The CDR3 covers 15 residues. The germline gives CDR1 SEHNR, CDR2 FQNEAQ (reference sequence). CDR3 in amino acids: CSSSPSGGHTGELFF. The CDR3 DNA is TGTTCCAGCAGCCCTAGCGGGGGTCACACCGGGGAGCTGTTTTTT. The whole variable domain, filled in from reference TRBV7-9 and TRBJ2-2, reads DTGVSQNPRHKITKRGQNVTFRCDPISEHNRLYWYRQTLGQGPEFLTYFQNEAQLEKSRLLSDRFSAERPKGSFSTLEIQRTEQGDSAMYLCSSSPSGGHTGELFFGEGSRLTVL.

The chain recombines TRBV5-1 with TRBJ2-7; 7 bases are a match to TRBD2. This CDR3 region has 16 residues. Germline lookup yields CDR1 SGHRS and CDR2 YFSETQ. With 7 bases clipped from V and 1 base from J, the junction kept 14 bases outside the gene matches. CDR3 nucleotide sequence: TGCGCCAGCCGCATTACCTGGGGGGGTCTGTCCTACGAGCAGTACTTC. Translating it yields CASRITWGGLSYEQYF.

Only one count was recorded for this clone. The V gene is TRBV7-9, the J gene TRBJ1-2; TRBD1 matches at 9 bases. V was clipped by 8 bases and J by 7 bases; unmatched bases: 11. Germline loops: CDR1 SEHNR, CDR2 FQNEAQ (reference sequence). The CDR3 covers 14 residues. CDR3 sequence reads: CASREGQGRSGYTF. DNA of the CDR3: TGTGCCAGCCGAGAAGGACAGGGGCGAAGTGGCTACACCTTC.

The V gene is TRBV7-9, the J gene TRBJ1-4, with D possibly being TRBD1 (5 bases). CDR3 length: 15 residues. The V end lost 1 base, the J end lost 1 base, and 7 bases lay between the germline ends. Germline values: CDR1 SEHNR, CDR2 FQNEAQ (reference sequence). CDR3 DNA sequence: TGTGCCAGCAGCTTAGAAACAGGAACTAATGAAAAACTGTTTTTT. Protein: CASSLETGTNEKLFF.

V is TRBV28 and J is TRBJ2-3; 10 bases map to TRBD2. The CDR3 covers 18 residues. Germline V lookup: CDR1 MDHEN, CDR2 SYDVKM. Trimming at V came to 2 bases and at J to 0 bases, leaving 8 bases not matched to a gene. The CDR3 nucleotides are TGTGCCAGCAGTTTACTAGCGGGAGCGCCCGTTAGCACAGATACGCAGTATTTT. It encodes CASSLLAGAPVSTDTQYF.

In DNA form, the CDR3 reads TGTGCCAGCAGCCAAGGGCTGATAATGTACTTC. It yields the protein CASSQGLIMYF. The chain joins TRBV4-2 to TRBJ2-5; the D is unclear. This CDR3 spans 11 amino acids. Deletions cut 1 base from V and 13 bases from J, with 10 bases between. Germline V lookup: CDR1 LGHNA, CDR2 YNFKEQ.

Here the CDR3 reads CASSLFGRDTEAFF. In DNA form, the CDR3 reads TGTGCCAGCAGCTTATTTGGGCGGGACACTGAAGCTTTCTTT. This chain joins TRBV11-2 and TRBJ1-1; no clear D. V was clipped by 2 bases and J by 3 bases, with 10 bases between them. The CDR3 contains 14 residues. Germline values: CDR1 SGHAT, CDR2 FQNNGV. The variable domain in full, with the rest retrieved from reference TRBV11-2 and TRBJ1-1, is EAGVAQSPRYKIIEKRQSVAFWCNPISGHATLYWYQQILGQGPKLLIQFQNNGVVDDSQLPKDRFSAERLKGVDSTLKIQPAKLEDSAVYLCASSLFGRDTEAFFGQGTRLTVV.